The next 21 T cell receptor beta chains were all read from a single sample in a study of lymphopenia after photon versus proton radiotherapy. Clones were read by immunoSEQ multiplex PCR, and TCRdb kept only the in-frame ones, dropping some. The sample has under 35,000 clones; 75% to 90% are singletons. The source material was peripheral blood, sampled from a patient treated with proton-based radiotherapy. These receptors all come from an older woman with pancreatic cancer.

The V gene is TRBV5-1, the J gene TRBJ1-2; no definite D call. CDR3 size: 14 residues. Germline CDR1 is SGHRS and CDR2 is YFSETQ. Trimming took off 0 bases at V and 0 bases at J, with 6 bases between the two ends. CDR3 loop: CASSLVGTNYGYTF. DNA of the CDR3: TGCGCCAGCAGCTTGGTAGGGACTAACTATGGCTACACCTTC.

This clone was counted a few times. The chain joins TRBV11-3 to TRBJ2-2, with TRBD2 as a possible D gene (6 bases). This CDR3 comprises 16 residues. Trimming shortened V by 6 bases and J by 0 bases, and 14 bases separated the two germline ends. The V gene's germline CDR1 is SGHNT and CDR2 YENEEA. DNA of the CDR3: TGTGCCAGCAGGAAGGCCGGCGGGGCGAACACCGGGGAGCTGTTTTTT. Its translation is CASRKAGGANTGELFF.

The CDR3 protein is CAWSVPRQASRDTQYF. CDR3 bases: TGTGCCTGGAGTGTACCCCGACAGGCTTCCCGGGATACGCAGTATTTT. This chain links TRBV30 with TRBJ2-3, with D possibly being TRBD1 (6 bases). Trimming stripped 0 bases from V and 6 bases from J, with 19 bases between. Germline CDR1 is GTSNPN and CDR2 is SVGIG (reference sequence). This CDR3 has 16 amino acids.

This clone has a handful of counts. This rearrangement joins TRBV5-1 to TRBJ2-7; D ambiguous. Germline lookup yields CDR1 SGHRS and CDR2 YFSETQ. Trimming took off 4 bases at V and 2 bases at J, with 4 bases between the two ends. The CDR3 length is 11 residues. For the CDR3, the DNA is TGCGCCAGCAGCGCGGCCTACGAGCAGTACTTC. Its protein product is CASSAAYEQYF.

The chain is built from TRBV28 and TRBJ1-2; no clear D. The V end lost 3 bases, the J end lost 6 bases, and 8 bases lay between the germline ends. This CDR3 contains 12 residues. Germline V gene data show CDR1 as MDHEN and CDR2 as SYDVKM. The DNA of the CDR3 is TGTGCCAGCAGTTTGGGTTGGGATGGCTACACCTTC. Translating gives CASSLGWDGYTF.

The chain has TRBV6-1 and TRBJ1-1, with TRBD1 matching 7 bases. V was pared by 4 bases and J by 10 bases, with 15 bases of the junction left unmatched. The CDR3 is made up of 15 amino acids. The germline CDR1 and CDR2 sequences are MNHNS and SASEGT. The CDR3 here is CASSGPLGTERGAFF. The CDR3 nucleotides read TGTGCCAGCAGTGGGCCCCTTGGGACAGAAAGAGGAGCTTTCTTT.

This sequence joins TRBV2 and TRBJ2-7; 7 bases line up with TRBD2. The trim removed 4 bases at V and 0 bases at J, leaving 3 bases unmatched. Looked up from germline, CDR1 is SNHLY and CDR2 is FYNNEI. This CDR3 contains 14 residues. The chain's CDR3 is CASSGDYLSYEQYF. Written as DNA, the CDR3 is TGTGCCAGCAGTGGGGACTACCTCTCCTACGAGCAGTACTTC.

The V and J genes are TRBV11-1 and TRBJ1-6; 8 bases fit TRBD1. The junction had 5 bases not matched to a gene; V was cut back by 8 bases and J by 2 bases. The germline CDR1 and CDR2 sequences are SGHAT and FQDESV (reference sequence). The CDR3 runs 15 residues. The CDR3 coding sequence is TGTGCCAGCGCGGACAGGGAGACCTATAATTCACCCCTCCACTTT. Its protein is CASADRETYNSPLHF.

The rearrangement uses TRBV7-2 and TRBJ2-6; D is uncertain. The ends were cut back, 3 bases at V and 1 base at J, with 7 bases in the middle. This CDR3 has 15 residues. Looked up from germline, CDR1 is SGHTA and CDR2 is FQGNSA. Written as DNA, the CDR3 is TGTGCCAGCAGCTTCTCGGGTTCTGGGGCCAACGTCCTGACTTTC. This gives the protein CASSFSGSGANVLTF.

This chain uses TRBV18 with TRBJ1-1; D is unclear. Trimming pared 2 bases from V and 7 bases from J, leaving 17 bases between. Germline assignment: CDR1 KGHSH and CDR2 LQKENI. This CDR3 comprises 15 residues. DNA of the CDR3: TGTGCCAGCTCACCATCTATGCGGGTTACCATTGAAGCTTTCTTT. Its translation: CASSPSMRVTIEAFF.

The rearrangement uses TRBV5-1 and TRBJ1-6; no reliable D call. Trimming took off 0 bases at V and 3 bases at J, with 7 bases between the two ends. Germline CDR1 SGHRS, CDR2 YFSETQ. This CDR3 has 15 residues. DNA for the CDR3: TGCGCCAGCAGCTTGGCCGGGATCTATAATTCACCCCTCCACTTT. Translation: CASSLAGIYNSPLHF.

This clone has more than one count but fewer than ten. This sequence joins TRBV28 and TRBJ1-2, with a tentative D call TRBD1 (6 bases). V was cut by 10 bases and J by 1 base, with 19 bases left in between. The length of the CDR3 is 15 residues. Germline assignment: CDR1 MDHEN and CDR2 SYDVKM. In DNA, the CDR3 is TGTGCCACCAACAGTGGCAGGGGAGGTAACTATGGCTACACCTTC. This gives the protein CATNSGRGGNYGYTF.

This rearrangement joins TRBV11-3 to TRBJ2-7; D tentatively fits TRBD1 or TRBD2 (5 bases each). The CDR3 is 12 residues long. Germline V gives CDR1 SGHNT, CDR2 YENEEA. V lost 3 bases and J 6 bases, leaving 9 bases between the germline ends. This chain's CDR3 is CASSFSGTEQYF. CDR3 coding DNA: TGTGCCAGCAGCTTTTCAGGGACCGAGCAGTACTTC.

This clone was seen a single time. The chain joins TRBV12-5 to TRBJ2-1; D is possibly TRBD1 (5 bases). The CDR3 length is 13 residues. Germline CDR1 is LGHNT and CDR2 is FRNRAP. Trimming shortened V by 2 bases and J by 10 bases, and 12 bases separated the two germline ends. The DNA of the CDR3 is TGTGCTAGTGGTTTGTCAGGGTTGGGGGAGCAGTTCTTC. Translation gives CASGLSGLGEQFF.

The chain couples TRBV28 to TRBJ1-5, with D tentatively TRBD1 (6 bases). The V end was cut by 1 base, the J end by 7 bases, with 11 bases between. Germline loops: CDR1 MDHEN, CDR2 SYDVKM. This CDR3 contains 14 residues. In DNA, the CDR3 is TGTGCCAGCAGTTTATCTCTGGACAGCCAGCCCCAGCATTTT. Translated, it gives CASSLSLDSQPQHF.

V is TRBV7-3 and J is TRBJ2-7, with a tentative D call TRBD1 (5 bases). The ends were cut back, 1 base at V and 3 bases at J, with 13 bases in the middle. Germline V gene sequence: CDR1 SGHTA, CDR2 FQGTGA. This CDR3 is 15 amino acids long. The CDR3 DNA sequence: TGTGCCAGCAGCTTAAGTGGGGCGGCCCTCTACGAGCAGTACTTC. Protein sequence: CASSLSGAALYEQYF.

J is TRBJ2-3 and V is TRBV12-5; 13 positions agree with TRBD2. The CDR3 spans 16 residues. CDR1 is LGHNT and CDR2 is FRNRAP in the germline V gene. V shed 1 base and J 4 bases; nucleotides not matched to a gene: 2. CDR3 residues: CASGLGTSGGPDTQYF. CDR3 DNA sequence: TGTGCTAGTGGTTTGGGGACTAGCGGGGGCCCAGATACGCAGTATTTT.

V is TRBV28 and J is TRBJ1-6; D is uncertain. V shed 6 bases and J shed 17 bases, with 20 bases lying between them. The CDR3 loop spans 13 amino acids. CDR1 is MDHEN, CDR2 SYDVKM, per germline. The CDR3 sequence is CASSSPAPRAFHF. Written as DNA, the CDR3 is TGTGCCAGCAGCTCCCCGGCCCCCCGGGCCTTCCACTTT.

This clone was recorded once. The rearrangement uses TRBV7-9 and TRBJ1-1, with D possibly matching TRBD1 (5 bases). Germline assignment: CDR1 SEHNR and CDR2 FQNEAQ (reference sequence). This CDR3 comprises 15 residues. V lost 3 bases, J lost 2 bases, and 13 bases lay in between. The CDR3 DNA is TGTGCCAGCAGCTTCTTGACAGAACTTAACACTGAAGCTTTCTTT. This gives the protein CASSFLTELNTEAFF.

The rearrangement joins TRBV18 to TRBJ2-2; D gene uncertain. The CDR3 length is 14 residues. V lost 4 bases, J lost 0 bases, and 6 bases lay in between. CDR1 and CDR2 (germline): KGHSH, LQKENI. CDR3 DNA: TGTGCCAGCTCACTCCACCCGAACACCGGGGAGCTGTTTTTT. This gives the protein CASSLHPNTGELFF.

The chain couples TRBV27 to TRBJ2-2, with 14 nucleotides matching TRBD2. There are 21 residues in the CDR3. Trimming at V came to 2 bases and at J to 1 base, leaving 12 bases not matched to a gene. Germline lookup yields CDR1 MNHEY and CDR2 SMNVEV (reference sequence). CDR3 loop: CASSLVPPGLAGVRNTGELFF. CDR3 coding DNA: TGTGCCAGCAGTTTAGTACCCCCGGGACTAGCGGGAGTTAGGAACACCGGGGAGCTGTTTTTT.